This T cell receptor beta chain was obtained from a study of blood T cells in healthy people across ages. The ends were cut back, 4 bases at V and 3 bases at J, with 19 bases in the middle. CDR1 and CDR2 (germline): LGHDT, YNNKEL (reference sequence). CDR3 length equals 16 residues. A J-beta primer mix and a sample-barcoded 5' primer were used in a second PCR of roughly 7 to 12 cycles. A tag from a template-switch adaptor with 12 random nucleotides marked each cDNA molecule. TCRdb fed the 5' RACE reads into MiXCR, producing one record per CDR3 protein. The table shows some 760,000 distinct CDR3 sequences, with just under 25% occurring only once. Sample donors were healthy Caucasian individuals that came from Russia, aged roughly 6 to 95. The same data also contributed to another study, on T cells of mothers and their children. As that study records: Researchers found no T cell clones that were persistent and microchimeric.

V gene TRBV3-1 combines with J gene TRBJ2-7; tentative D call: TRBD2 (6 bases). The TCR originated in a boy between 10 and 17 years old in good health. Sequences were obtained from blood. The CDR3 sequence is CASSPLSQGGNYEQYF. As DNA, the CDR3 is TGTGCCAGCAGCCCACTATCTCAGGGAGGCAACTACGAGCAGTACTTC.